Listed below are T cell receptor beta chains from one sample, sequenced in a study of graft-versus-host responses after intestinal transplantation. Libraries were prepared by immunoSEQ multiplex PCR; TCRdb keeps only in-frame clonotypes and omits some of them. The sample lists 10,000 to 15,000 clones; 30% were seen once. Specimen: alloreactive CD8+ T cells from a mixed lymphocyte reaction culture, collected before intestinal transplant. The receptors derive from a human patient who received an intestinal transplant. Each CDR3 is given with its conserved first and last residue. The D gene is left open where the match is weak. The size of a clone is reported for some rows only, either as once, few or many, or as a class for expanded clones.

clone size,V gene,J gene,D gene,CDR3 protein,CDR3 DNA
few,TRBV6-9,TRBJ2-5,.,CASSYRGKGSFQETQYF,TGTGCCAGCAGTTATCGAGGCAAAGGAAGTTTCCAAGAGACCCAGTACTTC
few,TRBV11-2,TRBJ1-2,TRBD1,CASSAGRGQNYGYTF,TGTGCCAGCAGCGCTGGGAGGGGGCAAAACTATGGCTACACCTTC
few,TRBV21-1,TRBJ2-7,.,CASSDWGTLPYEQYF,TGTGCCAGCAGCGACTGGGGGACCCTCCCCTACGAGCAGTACTTC
medium-sized,TRBV7-3,TRBJ2-5,TRBD2,CASSISGTQETQYF,TGTGCCAGCAGTATTAGCGGGACTCAAGAGACCCAGTACTTC
few,TRBV5-4,TRBJ1-1,.,CASRDWMRGEAFF,TGTGCCAGCAGGGATTGGATGCGGGGGGAGGCTTTCTTT
.,TRBV21-1,TRBJ2-7,.,CASSRSLLHVLDEQYF,TGTGCCAGCAGCAGGTCATTGCTACACGTGTTAGACGAGCAGTACTTC
.,TRBV6-6,TRBJ2-7,.,CASSYGGVYEQYF,TGTGCCAGCAGTTATGGGGGAGTATACGAGCAGTACTTC
.,TRBV19,TRBJ2-3,.,CASSILSRVDTDTQYF,TGTGCCAGTAGTATACTTAGCAGGGTTGATACAGATACGCAGTATTTT
medium-sized,TRBV28,TRBJ2-4,.,CASSLGAKNIQYF,TGTGCCAGCAGTTTGGGGGCCAAAAACATTCAGTACTTC
.,TRBV7-9,TRBJ2-7,.,CASSSGLLAYEQYF,TGTGCCAGCAGCTCGGGACTTCTTGCCTACGAGCAGTACTTC
.,TRBV18,TRBJ1-3,.,CASSPLVQALSGNTIYF,TGTGCCAGCTCACCTTTGGTACAAGCCCTCTCTGGAAACACCATATATTTT
few,TRBV6-9,TRBJ1-1,.,CASRSAGFTEAFF,TGTGCCAGCCGCTCGGCAGGGTTCACTGAAGCTTTCTTT
few,TRBV6-5,TRBJ1-2,TRBD1,CASSYSGTGDYGYTF,TGTGCCAGCAGTTACTCGGGGACAGGGGACTATGGCTACACCTTC
few,TRBV7-6,TRBJ2-1,TRBD2,CASSPLGLGNEQFF,TGTGCCAGCAGCCCCCTGGGACTAGGCAATGAGCAGTTCTTC
few,TRBV7-9,TRBJ1-2,TRBD1,CASTTRGTAYGYTF,TGTGCCAGCACCACACGAGGGACAGCTTATGGCTACACCTTC
.,TRBV5-1,TRBJ2-7,TRBD2,CASSFRGGSYEQYF,TGCGCCAGCAGCTTCCGCGGGGGATCCTACGAGCAGTACTTC